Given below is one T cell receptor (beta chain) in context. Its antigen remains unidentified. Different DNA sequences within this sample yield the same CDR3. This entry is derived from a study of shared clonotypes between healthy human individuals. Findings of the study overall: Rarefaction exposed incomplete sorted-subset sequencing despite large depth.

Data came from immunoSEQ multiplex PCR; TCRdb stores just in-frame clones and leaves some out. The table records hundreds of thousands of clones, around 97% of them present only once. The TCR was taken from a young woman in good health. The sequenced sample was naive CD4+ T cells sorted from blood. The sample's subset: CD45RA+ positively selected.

The CDR3 spells CASSYGDRAYEQYF. CDR3 coding DNA: TGTGCCAGCAGTTATGGGGACAGAGCATACGAGCAGTACTTC. The chain carries TRBV6-5 and TRBJ2-7, with 7 bases fitting TRBD1. Trimming cost V 3 bases and J 4 bases; bases outside gene matches: 6. Per the germline V gene, CDR1 is MNHEY and CDR2 is SVGAGI. This CDR3 comprises 14 residues.